Reported below is one T cell receptor beta chain. The sample holds other DNA sequences that translate to the same CDR3. Clones were read by immunoSEQ multiplex PCR, and TCRdb kept only the in-frame ones, dropping some. Of roughly 98,000 clones detected, just under 85% appear once; the ten largest clones hold roughly 12%. These data are taken from a study of blood T cell repertoires in COVID-19. The TCR comes from a woman in her 70s with active or convalescent COVID-19. Sequencing was carried out using peripheral blood.

CDR3 in DNA: TGTGCCACCAGCAAGGCAGGGAACCTTAACTATGGCTACACCTTC. Translated: CATSKAGNLNYGYTF. The V gene is TRBV15, the J gene TRBJ1-2; perhaps TRBD1 as D (5 bases). V was trimmed by 4 bases and J by 1 base, leaving 13 bases between them. The V gene's germline CDR1 is LNHNV and CDR2 YYDKDF (reference sequence). CDR3 length: 15 amino acids.